The present T cell receptor beta chain was sequenced within a study of T-cell memory formation after mild COVID-19. Constant-segment primers were used for 5'RACE, and the resulting TCR alpha and TCR beta cDNA libraries carried sample barcodes and UMIs. Using its own MiXCR run on the 5' RACE reads, TCRdb lists one record per CDR3 protein. The repertoire includes 70,000 to 100,000 distinct CDR3 sequences, over 13% of them detected once, and around two fifths sits in the top ten. V shed 0 bases and J shed 7 bases, with 14 bases lying between them. The CDR3 loop spans 15 amino acids. Germline V CDR1 and CDR2: SGHDT, YYEEEE.

Material for sequencing was PBMCs or a T cell subset sorted from them (not recorded which). The V call is TRBV5-6, the J call TRBJ2-1; possibly TRBD2 for D (6 bases). The origin of this receptor is a man aged 18 to 29 who had mild COVID-19 (a few samples of this study predate the infection). Cell type and time point are not known. In DNA, the CDR3 is TGTGCCAGCAGCTTGGGGACGGGAGCCAGAAATGAGCAGTTCTTC. Amino acid sequence: CASSLGTGARNEQFF. Full variable domain (outside the CDR3, taken from reference TRBV5-6 and TRBJ2-1): DAGVTQSPTHLIKTRGQQVTLRCSPKSGHDTVSWYQQALGQGPQFIFQYYEEEERQRGNFPDRFSGHQFPNYSSELNVNALLLGDSALYLCASSLGTGARNEQFFGPGTRLTVL.